Listed below are T cell receptor beta chains from one sample, sequenced in a study of healthy donors' naive CD4 and CD8 T cells. Each CDR3 protein is one row after TCRdb ran MiXCR on the reads. The table includes approximately 180,000 distinct CDR3 sequences, about 74% detected once. Sample: naive CD4+ and CD8+ T cells sorted from blood, pooled from several donors. These receptors were collected from a pool of human donors in good health; the sample pools cells from several healthy donors. Each CDR3 is given with its conserved first and last residue. A D gene is named only where the DNA matches it firmly. Size is stated for part of the rows, as once, few or many counts, or as a class when the clone is expanded.

V gene	D gene	J gene	clone size	CDR3 DNA	CDR3 protein
TRBV29-1	NA	TRBJ2-3	few	TGCAGCGTCGCAGAAGGCACAGATACGCAGTATTTT	CSVAEGTDTQYF
TRBV29-1	NA	TRBJ2-2	NA	TGCAGCGTCGGGTTAGCAGCGAACACCGGGGAGCTGTTTTTT	CSVGLAANTGELFF
TRBV12-3/TRBV12-4	TRBD2	TRBJ2-2	NA	TGTGCCAGCACCCCGGGACTAGCGGGAGGTACCGGGGAGCTGTTTTTT	CASTPGLAGGTGELFF
TRBV15	NA	TRBJ2-1	NA	TGTGCCACCAGCAGAGATCCCCCGGGGAATGAGCAGTTCTTC	CATSRDPPGNEQFF
TRBV7-2	NA	TRBJ2-4	NA	TGTGCCAGCAGCTTAGGGGCCAGAACCCAAAACATTCAGTACTTC	CASSLGARTQNIQYF
TRBV18	NA	TRBJ2-3	NA	TGTGCCAGCTCACAACTAGGAAGCGGCACAGATACGCAGTATTTT	CASSQLGSGTDTQYF
TRBV28	NA	TRBJ2-1	NA	TGTGCCAGCAGCTCCCCAGGAGGCGGGAATGGTGAGCAGTTCTTC	CASSSPGGGNGEQFF
TRBV5-5	NA	TRBJ2-1	NA	TGTGCCAGCAGCTTGGCTAGGGGAGCGGAGTTGCAGTTCTTC	CASSLARGAELQFF
TRBV19	TRBD1	TRBJ1-2	NA	TGTGCCACCCAGGGGGACAGAGGCTACACCTTC	CATQGDRGYTF
TRBV2	TRBD1	TRBJ2-5	NA	TGTGCCAGCAGGACGGCCCGGGACAGGGGGCGAGAGACCCAGTACTTC	CASRTARDRGRETQYF
TRBV2	NA	TRBJ1-1	once	TGTGCCAGCAGTGCTACGGTGCCCAAGCCTGAAGCTTTCTTT	CASSATVPKPEAFF
TRBV6-2/TRBV6-3	NA	TRBJ2-2	few	TGTGCCAGCAGTACCACCCCCTTAGTAGACACCGGGGAGCTGTTTTTT	CASSTTPLVDTGELFF
TRBV29-1	NA	TRBJ2-7	NA	TGCAGCGTGGAGGAGGGGGCCTACGAGCAGTACTTC	CSVEEGAYEQYF
TRBV11-1	NA	TRBJ2-7	NA	TGTGCCAGCAGCTTACTCCGGACTGAGTCATACGAGCAGTACTTC	CASSLLRTESYEQYF
TRBV18	NA	TRBJ1-2	NA	TGTGCCAGCTCACCCGGGGGAGGCCTTGGGGATGGCTACACCTTC	CASSPGGGLGDGYTF
TRBV19	NA	TRBJ2-1	NA	TGTGCCAGTAGTAACCCGCGTTTGTTGAATGAGCAGTTCTTC	CASSNPRLLNEQFF
TRBV27	NA	TRBJ1-1	NA	TGTGCCAGCAGTTTAGGCAGCCTGAACACTGAAGCTTTCTTT	CASSLGSLNTEAFF
TRBV5-6	TRBD1	TRBJ2-5	NA	TGTGCCAGCAGCTTGTCAGGGGGAAAGACCCAGTACTTC	CASSLSGGKTQYF
TRBV7-8	NA	TRBJ1-2	NA	TGTGCCAGCAGCGTGCAGGGAGTCTATGGCCACACCTTC	CASSVQGVYGHTF
TRBV12-3/TRBV12-4	TRBD2	TRBJ2-2	NA	TGTGCCAGCAGGGATGCCGGGACTAGCTTTACCGGGGAGCTGTTTTTT	CASRDAGTSFTGELFF
TRBV12-3/TRBV12-4	NA	TRBJ2-1	few	TGTGCCAGCAGTTTGTTTTCGGGACACTACAATGAGCAGTTCTTC	CASSLFSGHYNEQFF
TRBV19	NA	TRBJ1-5	NA	TGTGCCAGTAGTATGGCACCGAACAATCAGCCCCAGCATTTT	CASSMAPNNQPQHF
TRBV29-1	NA	TRBJ2-4	NA	TGCAGCGGACGACAGGAGAACATTCAGTACTTC	CSGRQENIQYF
TRBV5-5	NA	TRBJ2-7	NA	TGTGCCAGCAGCTTGGTCCAGGACAGGCAGTACTTC	CASSLVQDRQYF
TRBV10-3	NA	TRBJ2-1	NA	TGTGCCATCAGGAAACAGCCAAGCTCCTACAATGAGCAGTTCTTC	CAIRKQPSSYNEQFF
TRBV13	NA	TRBJ2-7	few	TGTGCCAGCAGCTTAGGTGCAGAACCCTACGAGCAGTACTTC	CASSLGAEPYEQYF
TRBV29-1	TRBD1	TRBJ1-5	NA	TGCAGCGTCCGAGAACAGGGGAACAATCAGCCCCAGCATTTT	CSVREQGNNQPQHF
TRBV20-1	NA	TRBJ2-1	NA	TGCAGTGCTAGGAAGGGCGGAGGCCCGAGGGATGAGCAGTTCTTC	CSARKGGGPRDEQFF
TRBV7-3	NA	TRBJ1-2	few	TGTGCCAGCAGCCCCTTGGCAGGGTCTAACTATGGCTACACCTTC	CASSPLAGSNYGYTF
TRBV11-3	NA	TRBJ1-5	NA	TGTGCCAGCAGCTTGGGGTATGGTCAGCCCCAGCATTTT	CASSLGYGQPQHF
TRBV29-1	TRBD2	TRBJ2-7	few	TGCAGCGTTGTCAGCGGGGAAAACTCCTACGAGCAGTACTTC	CSVVSGENSYEQYF
TRBV12-3/TRBV12-4	NA	TRBJ2-5	NA	TGTGCCAGCTCCGGGACGTCGGAAGAGACCCAGTACTTC	CASSGTSEETQYF